Shown below are 27 T cell receptor beta chains from a single sample sequenced in a study of blood T cells in healthy people across ages. Sample-barcoded 5' priming and a J-beta primer mix drove a second PCR of about 6 to 12 cycles. TCRdb re-called the 5' RACE reads through MiXCR, storing one row per CDR3 protein. The sample holds some 1.5 million distinct CDR3 sequences; 35% to 45% are singletons and the top ten take 4%. Material for sequencing was blood. These receptors all come from a woman aged 18 to 35 in good health.

The CDR3 is CAGTIGASYNEQFF. The CDR3 bases are TGTGCCGGCACGATCGGAGCCTCCTACAATGAGCAGTTCTTC. The chain combines TRBV6-5 with TRBJ2-1, with D unresolved. CDR1 and CDR2 from the germline V gene are MNHEY and SVGAGI. This CDR3 region has 14 residues. The V end was cut by 11 bases, the J end by 0 bases, with 14 bases between.

The chain has TRBV7-3 and TRBJ2-1; TRBD2 matches at 9 bases. The CDR3 totals 15 residues. Germline CDR1 is SGHTA and CDR2 is FQGTGA. After removal of 5 bases from V and 8 bases from J, the junction contained 10 bases not matched to a gene. Here the CDR3 reads CASSPTVAGVHEQFF. The CDR3 DNA is TGTGCCAGCAGCCCGACGGTAGCGGGAGTACATGAGCAGTTCTTC.

This chain links TRBV15 with TRBJ1-5; D not certain. The CDR3 sequence is 14 residues long. The V and J ends lost 0 bases and 2 bases respectively, with 5 bases between them. Germline loops: CDR1 LNHNV, CDR2 YYDKDF (reference sequence). The CDR3 coding sequence is TGTGCCACCAGCAGAGATACGGGCAATCAGCCCCAGCATTTT. Amino acids: CATSRDTGNQPQHF.

This clonotype came up many times. This chain uses TRBV7-9 with TRBJ2-7; 8 bases line up with TRBD1. The CDR3 is 14 amino acids. The germline V gene has CDR1 SEHNR and CDR2 FQNEAQ (reference sequence). V gave up 5 bases and J gave up 5 bases; unmatched junction bases: 8. The CDR3 bases are TGTGCCAGCAGCAGATCCGGGACAGGTAACGAGCAGTACTTC. It encodes CASSRSGTGNEQYF.

The chain couples TRBV3-1 to TRBJ2-1; D is uncertain. This CDR3 is 18 amino acids long. The V end lost 0 bases, the J end lost 8 bases, and 23 bases lay between the germline ends. Germline-derived CDR1 and CDR2 are LGHDT and YNNKEL (reference sequence). Written as DNA, the CDR3 is TGTGCCAGCAGCCAAGAAAACCGGCTGCCCCCGGTTTCGGATGAGCAGTTCTTC. It codes for CASSQENRLPPVSDEQFF.

There are a few counts of this clonotype. The chain links TRBV20-1 to TRBJ2-7; 9 bases line up with TRBD2. The CDR3 is 14 residues long. CDR1 is DFQATT, CDR2 SNEGSKA, per germline (reference sequence). Unmatched junction bases numbered 9, after V lost 6 bases and J lost 3 bases. In DNA form, the CDR3 reads TGCAGTGCCCTGCGGACTAGCGTCAGCTACGAGCAGTACTTC. Encoded protein: CSALRTSVSYEQYF.

The chain joins TRBV7-8 to TRBJ2-1; TRBD2 agrees at 9 bases. The assigned J gene may be wrong: the sequence end matches TRBJ2-7 better. The germline gives CDR1 SGHVS, CDR2 FQNEAQ. This CDR3 is built from 15 residues. The CDR3 sequence: CASRSGTSSYNEQYF. In DNA, the CDR3 is TGTGCCAGCAGGTCCGGGACTAGCAGCTACAATGAGCAGTACTTC.

The V and J genes are TRBV4-2 and TRBJ2-6; D is unclear. V lost 1 base, J lost 2 bases, and 18 bases lay in between. The CDR3 extends over 19 amino acids. The germline gives CDR1 LGHNA, CDR2 YNFKEQ. DNA of the CDR3: TGTGCCAGCAGCCAAGGTGATTATTTAGGGAACCCTGGGGCCAACGTCCTGACTTTC. Translated, it gives CASSQGDYLGNPGANVLTF.

This clonotype was seen more than once but under ten times. This chain joins TRBV6-5 and TRBJ2-7; tentatively, D is TRBD1 (6 bases). The DNA matches TRBJ2-5 better at its end, which makes the J call doubtful. From germline, CDR1 is MNHEY and CDR2 SVGAGI. The CDR3 consists of 14 residues. The CDR3 region has the DNA TGTGCCAGCAGCCCACAGGGTCGCGGGGAGACCCAGTACTTC. Amino acids: CASSPQGRGETQYF.

This clonotype occurred a few times. The chain combines TRBV10-3 with TRBJ2-7; a possible D gene is TRBD1 (7 bases). V was pared by 7 bases and J by 2 bases, with 21 bases between. The CDR3 contains 16 residues. The germline gives CDR1 ENHRY, CDR2 SYGVKD. CDR3 in DNA: TGTGCCATCATGGCCCAGGGGGGAAGGTCGGCCTACGAGCAGTACTTC. Translation: CAIMAQGGRSAYEQYF.

This clonotype was seen once. This chain links TRBV20-1 with TRBJ2-3, with TRBD2 as a possible D gene (5 bases). This CDR3 spans 17 amino acids. Looked up from germline, CDR1 is DFQATT and CDR2 is SNEGSKA (reference sequence). V lost 6 bases and J lost 1, with 23 bases in between. The DNA for the CDR3 is TGCAGTGCCCAAGAGGGAACTGATGACGGAGGCACAGATACGCAGTATTTT. As protein: CSAQEGTDDGGTDTQYF.

CDR3 in amino acids: CSARAGTVNQPQHF. The CDR3 DNA reads TGCAGTGCTAGGGCTGGGACAGTCAATCAGCCCCAGCATTTT. V gene TRBV20-1 combines with J gene TRBJ1-5; 7 nucleotides match TRBD1. CDR1 and CDR2 from the germline V gene are DFQATT and SNEGSKA (reference sequence). The CDR3 is made up of 14 amino acids. V shed 3 bases and J 3 bases; nucleotides not matched to a gene: 5.

This clonotype occurred once. V gene TRBV9 combines with J gene TRBJ1-1, with a possible D match to TRBD1 (5 bases). The CDR3 runs 15 residues. Germline V gene lookup returns CDR1 SGDLS and CDR2 YYNGEE. Trimming removed 3 bases from V and 1 base from J, with 13 bases in between. CDR3 sequence: CASSASGLGNTEAFF. For the CDR3, the DNA is TGTGCCAGCAGCGCCTCAGGGTTGGGGAACACTGAAGCTTTCTTT.

The chain has TRBV12-3 or TRBV12-4 and TRBJ2-3; D gene uncertain. The CDR3 length is 13 residues. V lost 3 bases and J 5 bases, leaving 9 bases between the germline ends. This CDR3 reads CASSFEALDTQYF. The CDR3 bases are TGTGCCAGCAGTTTTGAAGCGCTAGATACGCAGTATTTT.

The chain uses TRBV14 and TRBJ2-2, with 7 bases that match TRBD2. The CDR3 runs 15 residues. After removal of 2 bases from V and 7 bases from J, the junction contained 7 bases not matched to a gene. The germline CDR1 and CDR2 sequences are SGHDN and FVKESK. CDR3 nucleotide sequence: TGTGCCAGCAGCCAATTCGGGGGGATCGGCGGGGAGCTGTTTTTT. It codes for CASSQFGGIGGELFF.

This rearrangement joins TRBV10-3 to TRBJ1-1; a possible D gene is TRBD1 (5 bases). Between the trimmed V and J ends, which lost 0 bases and 0 bases, there was a span of 11 bases. CDR1 is ENHRY, CDR2 SYGVKD, per germline. This CDR3 comprises 16 residues. The CDR3 DNA sequence: TGTGCCATCAGTGAGTCTGGGGCAGGACTGAACACTGAAGCTTTCTTT. The encoded protein is CAISESGAGLNTEAFF.

The chain is built from TRBV7-9 and TRBJ1-2; D may be TRBD1 (5 bases). The CDR3 is made up of 16 amino acids. Germline loops: CDR1 SEHNR, CDR2 FQNEAQ (reference sequence). V was cut by 5 bases and J by 2 bases, with 18 bases left in between. The CDR3 region has the DNA TGTGCCAGCAGCACTGTACGAACGACAGACAACTATGGCTACACCTTC. Amino acid sequence: CASSTVRTTDNYGYTF.

J is TRBJ1-4 and V is TRBV20-1; TRBD1 aligns across 8 bases. The germline V gene encodes CDR1 DFQATT and CDR2 SNEGSKA (reference sequence). Trimming removed 4 bases from V and 5 bases from J; junction bases left unmatched: 6. CDR3 length: 14 residues. For the CDR3, the DNA is TGCAGTGCTACGCGACAGGGGCGAAATGAAAAACTGTTTTTT. Residues: CSATRQGRNEKLFF.

V gene TRBV20-1 combines with J gene TRBJ1-2, with 8 positions matching TRBD1. Germline CDR1 and CDR2: DFQATT and SNEGSKA (reference sequence). This CDR3 comprises 13 residues. Trimming removed 3 bases from V and 6 bases from J; junction bases left unmatched: 6. The CDR3 loop is CSARPRDRHGYTF. The CDR3 bases are TGCAGTGCTAGGCCTCGGGACAGGCATGGCTACACCTTC.

This clonotype was found many times. The rearrangement links TRBV5-1 to TRBJ2-7; D possibly matches TRBD1 or TRBD2 (5 bases each). Germline assignment: CDR1 SGHRS and CDR2 YFSETQ. Trimming stripped 4 bases from V and 6 bases from J, with 11 bases between. The CDR3 is 12 amino acids. CDR3 coding DNA: TGCGCCAGCAGCATGACTGGGGGCGAGCAGTACTTC. Its protein product is CASSMTGGEQYF. Combining the CDR3 with reference TRBV5-1 and TRBJ2-7 gives the whole variable domain KAGVTQTPRYLIKTRGQQVTLSCSPISGHRSVSWYQQTPGQGLQFLFEYFSETQRNKGNFPGRFSGRQFSNSRSEMNVSTLELGDSALYLCASSMTGGEQYFGPGTRLTVT.

The J gene is TRBJ2-1, the V gene TRBV5-1; 8 bases line up with TRBD1. The CDR3 runs 16 residues. Germline-derived CDR1 and CDR2 are SGHRS and YFSETQ. The V and J ends lost 6 bases and 4 bases, in that order; junction bases with no gene match: 12. Here the CDR3 DNA reads TGCGCCAGCACGAGACTAATGCAGGGGGCATACAATGAGCAGTTCTTC. Protein: CASTRLMQGAYNEQFF.

The chain couples TRBV9 to TRBJ1-5; unclear D gene. V was shortened by 0 bases and J by 0 bases, with 4 bases between the two germline ends. Per the germline V gene, CDR1 is SGDLS and CDR2 is YYNGEE. The CDR3 is made up of 14 amino acids. The CDR3 DNA is TGTGCCAGCAGCGTAGATGGTAGCAATCAGCCCCAGCATTTT. Residues: CASSVDGSNQPQHF.

The gene calls are TRBV20-1 and TRBJ2-1; TRBD1 agrees at 7 bases. The CDR3 runs to 13 residues. Losses at the gene ends were 0 bases for V and 13 bases for J; bases not matched to a gene: 9. CDR1 and CDR2 from the germline V gene are DFQATT and SNEGSKA (reference sequence). The CDR3 spells CSARDFGRGTQFF. The CDR3 nucleotides are TGCAGTGCTAGAGATTTTGGCAGGGGGACCCAGTTCTTC.

This clonotype has only a few counts. The chain recombines TRBV20-1 with TRBJ2-7; D unclear. V lost 4 bases and J 5 bases, leaving 9 bases between the germline ends. This CDR3 is 11 amino acids long. The V gene's germline CDR1 is DFQATT and CDR2 SNEGSKA (reference sequence). CDR3 sequence: CSATRQNEQYF. The DNA for the CDR3 is TGCAGTGCTACCAGACAAAACGAGCAGTACTTC.

The chain joins TRBV7-9 to TRBJ2-1, with 10 bases matching TRBD2. This CDR3 has 14 residues. Germline CDR1 and CDR2: SEHNR and FQNEAQ (reference sequence). With V trimmed by 7 bases and J by 8 bases, 8 bases remained unmatched. CDR3 residues: CASTNPSGRHEQFF. The CDR3 DNA reads TGTGCCAGCACCAACCCTAGCGGGAGACATGAGCAGTTCTTC.

The CDR3 DNA reads as TGTGCCAGCAGTTTCGTCGGGACAGTACAAGAGACCCAGTACTTC. It translates to CASSFVGTVQETQYF. The rearrangement uses TRBV28 and TRBJ2-5; 7 bases are shared with TRBD1. This CDR3 contains 15 residues. Germline V gene data show CDR1 as MDHEN and CDR2 as SYDVKM. The J segment lost 2 bases and the V segment lost 3 bases, leaving 6 bases of the junction unmatched. Using reference TRBV28 and TRBJ2-5 for the parts outside the CDR3, the full variable domain is DVKVTQSSRYLVKRTGEKVFLECVQDMDHENMFWYRQDPGLGLRLIYFSYDVKMKEKGDIPEGYSVSREKKERFSLILESASTNQTSMYLCASSFVGTVQETQYFGPGTRLLVL.

In DNA form, the CDR3 reads TGTGCCAGCAGCCCTAACGCGCGGGCCACAGATACGCAGTATTTT. Protein sequence: CASSPNARATDTQYF. V usage is TRBV3-1 and J usage is TRBJ2-3; tentatively, D is TRBD2 (5 bases). This CDR3 contains 15 residues. The V gene lost 4 bases and the J gene lost 2 bases, with 13 bases spanning the gap. Per the germline V gene, CDR1 is LGHDT and CDR2 is YNNKEL (reference sequence).